The 20 T cell receptor beta chains presented below share a single source sample, sequenced in a study of control samples from healthy donors and cancer patients. The method was immunoSEQ multiplex PCR; TCRdb's version includes in-frame clones alone and lacks a portion of them. Of under 200,000 clones in the sample, 91% were seen once. Sequenced material: blood. The origin of the receptors is a young woman in good health.

The J gene is TRBJ2-7, the V gene TRBV7-8; D is possibly TRBD1 or TRBD2 (5 bases each). V was shortened by 1 base and J by 3 bases, with 7 bases between the two germline ends. The germline V gene has CDR1 SGHVS and CDR2 FQNEAQ. The CDR3 is made up of 13 amino acids. DNA of the CDR3: TGTGCCAGCAGCTTAGGAGGGGTCTACGAGCAGTACTTC. Amino acids: CASSLGGVYEQYF.

For this clone: The same CDR3 arises from other DNA sequences in this sample as well. This rearrangement joins TRBV29-1 to TRBJ1-1; D not certain. Germline lookup yields CDR1 SQVTM and CDR2 ANQGSEA. This CDR3 spans 12 amino acids. Deletions cut 1 base from V and 1 base from J, with 4 bases between. This chain's CDR3 is CSVEVGNTEAFF. CDR3 coding DNA: TGCAGCGTTGAAGTGGGGAACACTGAAGCTTTCTTT.

The DNA of the CDR3 is TGTGCCACCAGCAGAGTATGGGGACAGAACTACGAGCAGTACTTC. Translation: CATSRVWGQNYEQYF. V usage is TRBV15 and J usage is TRBJ2-7; 7 bases agree with TRBD1. After removal of 1 base from V and 3 bases from J, the junction contained 6 bases not matched to a gene. The CDR3 spans 15 residues. CDR1 and CDR2 from the germline V gene are LNHNV and YYDKDF (reference sequence).

This clone was found once. The chain carries TRBV5-1 and TRBJ2-7, with 10 bases fitting TRBD1. Trimming took 0 bases from V and 3 from J; bases not matched to a gene: 3. The CDR3 is 15 residues long. The germline gives CDR1 SGHRS, CDR2 YFSETQ. The CDR3 sequence: CASSLAGQGIYEQYF. For the CDR3, the DNA is TGCGCCAGCAGCTTGGCGGGACAGGGGATCTACGAGCAGTACTTC.

CDR3 protein: CASSAGTGMYNEQFF. The CDR3 DNA reads TGTGCCAGCAGCGCCGGGACAGGGATGTACAATGAGCAGTTCTTC. V gene TRBV7-3 combines with J gene TRBJ2-1, with TRBD1 identical over 9 bases. The CDR3 length is 15 residues. The V segment lost 5 bases and the J segment 4 bases; nucleotides outside the gene matches: 6. Germline values: CDR1 SGHTA, CDR2 FQGTGA.

The V and J genes are TRBV19 and TRBJ1-2; TRBD1 aligns across 8 bases. Germline assignment: CDR1 LNHDA and CDR2 SQIVND (reference sequence). This CDR3 contains 15 residues. J gave up 2 bases and V 5 bases, and 7 bases lay outside the gene matches. CDR3 residues: CASSAPGQENYGYTF. CDR3 DNA: TGTGCCAGTAGTGCACCGGGACAGGAGAACTATGGCTACACCTTC.

This rearrangement joins TRBV18 to TRBJ2-7; unclear D gene. Trimming cost V 5 bases and J 1 base, with 6 bases left between them. Germline V gene lookup returns CDR1 KGHSH and CDR2 LQKENI. CDR3 length: 12 residues. CDR3 DNA: TGTGCCAGCTCATCCCTATCCTACGAGCAGTACTTC. This translates into CASSSLSYEQYF.

The V call is TRBV30, the J call TRBJ1-5; D is undetermined. V was trimmed by 2 bases and J by 4 bases, leaving 9 bases between them. The CDR3 totals 13 residues. Germline values: CDR1 GTSNPN, CDR2 SVGIG (reference sequence). CDR3 sequence: CAWSKAGNQPQHF. DNA of the CDR3: TGTGCCTGGAGTAAGGCAGGTAATCAGCCCCAGCATTTT. The full variable domain, rest sourced from reference TRBV30 and TRBJ1-5, is SQTIHQWPATLVQPVGSPLSLECTVEGTSNPNLYWYRQAAGRGLQLLFYSVGIGQISSEVPQNLSASRPQDRQFILSSKKLLLSDSGFYLCAWSKAGNQPQHFGDGTRLSIL.

In its sample, this clone was seen a few times. J is TRBJ2-1 and V is TRBV5-5; 7 nucleotides line up with TRBD1. Germline V gene sequence: CDR1 SGHKS, CDR2 YYEKEE (reference sequence). Trimming took 6 bases from V and 4 from J; bases not matched to a gene: 4. The length of the CDR3 is 13 residues. The CDR3 DNA reads TGTGCCAGCACCGACAGGGCGTACAATGAGCAGTTCTTC. Residues: CASTDRAYNEQFF.

This rearrangement joins TRBV6-2 or TRBV6-3 to TRBJ1-5; 7 bases align to TRBD1. Germline CDR1 and CDR2: MNHEY and SVGEGT. The CDR3 loop spans 15 amino acids. The V gene end was trimmed by 2 bases and the J gene end by 2 bases; junction bases not matched to a gene: 3. In DNA form, the CDR3 reads TGTGCCAGCAGTTACCCGAGGGGGCGCAATCAGCCCCAGCATTTT. This gives the protein CASSYPRGRNQPQHF.

V is TRBV6-5 and J is TRBJ1-1; D gene unclear. CDR1 MNHEY and CDR2 SVGAGI come from the germline V gene. The CDR3 contains 11 residues. V lost 7 bases, J lost 7 bases, and 10 bases lay in between. For the CDR3, the DNA is TGTGCCAGCAAGGGAGCCAGTGAAGCTTTCTTT. Translated, it gives CASKGASEAFF.

The chain uses TRBV10-3 and TRBJ2-1; 8 nucleotides align to TRBD1. CDR3 length equals 15 residues. CDR1 and CDR2 (germline): ENHRY, SYGVKD. With 4 bases clipped from V and 8 bases from J, the junction kept 10 bases outside the gene matches. CDR3 sequence reads: CAISGQGKGDDEQFF. For the CDR3, the DNA is TGTGCCATCAGTGGACAGGGGAAGGGGGACGATGAGCAGTTCTTC.

The V gene is TRBV11-3, the J gene TRBJ2-5, with D possibly being TRBD2 (5 bases). Germline assignment: CDR1 SGHNT and CDR2 YENEEA. The CDR3 sequence is 14 residues long. Trimming stripped 1 base from V and 4 bases from J, with 10 bases between. As DNA, the CDR3 is TGTGCCAGCAGCTTAGGGTGGAGGTCAGAGACCCAGTACTTC. Residues: CASSLGWRSETQYF. The whole variable domain, remainder taken from reference TRBV11-3 and TRBJ2-5, is EAGVVQSPRYKIIEKKQPVAFWCNPISGHNTLYWYLQNLGQGPELLIRYENEEAVDDSQLPKDRFSAERLKGVDSTLKIQPAELGDSAVYLCASSLGWRSETQYFGPGTRLLVL.

The chain recombines TRBV11-3 with TRBJ1-1; 9 nucleotides match TRBD1. The CDR3 loop spans 16 amino acids. With V trimmed by 4 bases and J by 0 bases, 6 bases remained unmatched. Germline CDR1 SGHNT, CDR2 YENEEA. Here the CDR3 DNA reads TGTGCCAGCAGCTCGGGACAGGGCCAGATGAACACTGAAGCTTTCTTT. Translated: CASSSGQGQMNTEAFF.

This chain links TRBV4-1 with TRBJ2-7; D not resolved. V was clipped by 4 bases and J by 5 bases, with 12 bases between them. Germline CDR1 MGHRA, CDR2 YSYEKL. The CDR3 is 13 residues long. In DNA form, the CDR3 reads TGCGCCAGCAGCCGATCCCTATGGGACGAGCAGTACTTC. The encoded protein is CASSRSLWDEQYF.

The chain is built from TRBV2 and TRBJ1-5, with TRBD1 matching 8 bases. After removal of 6 bases from V and 3 bases from J, the junction contained 7 bases not matched to a gene. The length of the CDR3 is 15 residues. Per germline, CDR1 SNHLY and CDR2 FYNNEI. CDR3 sequence (DNA): TGTGCCAGCAGAGGGACAGGAACCCCCAATCAGCCCCAGCATTTT. The encoded protein is CASRGTGTPNQPQHF.

A single count supports this clone. The V and J genes are TRBV6-4 and TRBJ1-2; TRBD1 agrees at 7 bases. This CDR3 is 13 amino acids long. Germline loops: CDR1 MRHNA, CDR2 SNTAGT. V trimming: 2 bases; J trimming: 8 bases; junction bases outside the gene matches: 5. Here the CDR3 DNA reads TGTGCCAGCAGTGACGACAGGGTAGGAGGCTACACCTTC. Protein product: CASSDDRVGGYTF.

The table lists this clone with a few counts. The CDR3 DNA reads as TGTGCCAGCAGCTATCGACAGGGGAACAATGAGCAGTTCTTC. It translates to CASSYRQGNNEQFF. The chain is built from TRBV7-2 and TRBJ2-1, with 8 positions matching TRBD1. Looked up from germline, CDR1 is SGHTA and CDR2 is FQGNSA. The CDR3 has 14 residues. V trimming: 4 bases; J trimming: 5 bases; junction bases outside the gene matches: 4.

This sequence joins TRBV6-5 and TRBJ2-3; the D is unclear. This CDR3 is 14 amino acids long. Trimming shortened V by 2 bases and J by 1 base, and 7 bases separated the two germline ends. Germline V gives CDR1 MNHEY, CDR2 SVGAGI. The DNA of the CDR3 is TGTGCCAGCAGTTACGGTGGTGGCACAGATACGCAGTATTTT. This codes for CASSYGGGTDTQYF.

The rearrangement uses TRBV4-1 and TRBJ2-7; weak D call: TRBD1 (5 bases). The CDR3 spans 15 residues. V lost 1 base to trimming and J lost 3 bases, with 13 bases between them. Per germline, CDR1 MGHRA and CDR2 YSYEKL. CDR3 sequence: CASSQGLVGVYEQYF. The DNA for the CDR3 is TGCGCCAGCAGCCAAGGGCTAGTAGGGGTCTACGAGCAGTACTTC.